This T cell receptor (beta chain) comes out of a study of shared clonotypes between healthy human individuals. Study information: CD4 naive and CD4 memory each took three plates per donor, while CD8 naive took two and CD8 memory one.

Assay: immunoSEQ multiplex PCR; the TCRdb copy retains only in-frame clones and omits some. The sample has 550,000 to 800,000 clones; less than 85% are singletons. The germline gives CDR1 MDHEN, CDR2 SYDVKM. Trimming took 6 bases from V and 0 from J, leaving 11 bases between them. This CDR3 spans 15 amino acids. CD45RA-negative memory and CD45RA+ naive subsets were split from the CD4+ cells. V and J are TRBV28 and TRBJ1-4; maybe TRBD1 (5 bases). The receptor was isolated from a woman aged 30 to 39 in good health. Material for sequencing was memory CD4+ T cells sorted from blood. This sample's subset: CD45RA-negative fraction. In DNA, the CDR3 is TGTGCCAGCAGATATTACAGGACAACTAATGAAAAACTGTTTTTT. Its translation: CASRYYRTTNEKLFF.